These 14 T cell receptor beta chains share one sample of origin, sequenced in a study of long-term antiretroviral therapy in people with HIV. The assay used was immunoSEQ (version v3.0), run at survey level. TCRdb's copy holds only in-frame clones and misses some; the assay was immunoSEQ multiplex PCR. This table holds roughly 50,000 clones, 80% to 90% found once. The material was unsorted PBMCs, obtained 0.8 years after starting antiretroviral therapy. These receptors were obtained from a young woman with HIV.

V is TRBV4-1 and J is TRBJ1-3; D ambiguous. This CDR3 is built from 15 residues. Germline CDR1 is MGHRA and CDR2 is YSYEKL. V dropped 0 bases and J dropped 4 bases, with 10 bases sitting between them. The CDR3 DNA reads as TGCGCCAGCAGCCAAGATCCCACGGCCGGAAACACCATATATTTT. Its translation is CASSQDPTAGNTIYF.

This clone was counted between two and nine times. This chain uses TRBV6-6 with TRBJ1-2; no definite D call. The CDR3 runs to 13 residues. Germline CDR1 MNHNY, CDR2 SVGAGI (reference sequence). V was shortened by 6 bases and J by 7 bases, with 15 bases between the two germline ends. Here the CDR3 DNA reads TGTGCCAGCAGCCCACCTCGGGAGGGTGGCTACACCTTC. This sequence encodes CASSPPREGGYTF.

This chain uses TRBV6-5 with TRBJ1-2; possibly TRBD1 for D (6 bases). CDR1 and CDR2 from the germline V gene are MNHEY and SVGAGI. Trimming removed 3 bases at V and 4 bases at J, with 15 bases between. This CDR3 has 15 amino acids. The CDR3 is CASSYSATGFYGYTF. Written as DNA, the CDR3 is TGTGCCAGCAGTTATTCCGCCACAGGGTTCTATGGCTACACCTTC.

V is TRBV6-5 and J is TRBJ2-7; 7 nucleotides agree with TRBD2. This CDR3 has 13 amino acids. The V gene's germline CDR1 is MNHEY and CDR2 SVGAGI. Trimming took 9 bases from V and 3 from J; bases not matched to a gene: 8. CDR3 region: CASTGGINYEQYF. CDR3 coding DNA: TGTGCCAGTACGGGGGGTATTAACTACGAGCAGTACTTC.

This rearrangement joins TRBV7-2 to TRBJ1-1; 9 bases line up with TRBD1. There are 15 residues in the CDR3. From germline, CDR1 is SGHTA and CDR2 FQGNSA. After removal of 3 bases from V and 10 bases from J, the junction contained 12 bases not matched to a gene. The CDR3 sequence: CASSLSGTGIDGAFF. The CDR3 DNA follows: TGTGCCAGCAGCTTGTCTGGGACAGGGATCGATGGAGCTTTCTTT.

This chain joins TRBV7-9 and TRBJ2-7; 8 bases match TRBD2. The CDR3 sequence is 16 residues long. Trimming cost V 1 base and J 2 bases; bases outside gene matches: 7. Germline values: CDR1 SEHNR, CDR2 FQNEAQ (reference sequence). DNA for the CDR3: TGTGCCAGCAGCTTAGTCTTAGCGGGGCCAACCTACGAGCAGTACTTC. It encodes CASSLVLAGPTYEQYF.

This clone was recorded only once. The V and J genes are TRBV5-5 and TRBJ2-2; D uncertain. Germline values: CDR1 SGHKS, CDR2 YYEKEE (reference sequence). The ends were cut back, 1 base at V and 3 bases at J, with 13 bases in the middle. The CDR3 consists of 16 residues. As DNA, the CDR3 is TGTGCCAGCAGCTTGATGGTAGCCCTTTACACCGGGGAGCTGTTTTTT. This encodes CASSLMVALYTGELFF.

The chain couples TRBV6-5 to TRBJ2-3; the D is unclear. Germline-derived CDR1 and CDR2 are MNHEY and SVGAGI. Between the trimmed V and J ends, which lost 0 bases and 0 bases, there was a span of 4 bases. This CDR3 comprises 14 residues. The CDR3 here is CASSYSRSTDTQYF. CDR3 bases: TGTGCCAGCAGTTACTCTCGGAGCACAGATACGCAGTATTTT.

The chain combines TRBV28 with TRBJ2-1; 9 bases agree with TRBD2. The V and J ends lost 5 bases and 1 base, in that order; junction bases with no gene match: 3. The CDR3 runs 15 residues. CDR1 and CDR2 (germline): MDHEN, SYDVKM. The CDR3 DNA sequence: TGTGCCAGCAGTCTTAGCGGGAGTTCCTACAATGAGCAGTTCTTC. This codes for CASSLSGSSYNEQFF. Combining the CDR3 with reference TRBV28 and TRBJ2-1 gives the whole variable domain DVKVTQSSRYLVKRTGEKVFLECVQDMDHENMFWYRQDPGLGLRLIYFSYDVKMKEKGDIPEGYSVSREKKERFSLILESASTNQTSMYLCASSLSGSSYNEQFFGPGTRLTVL.

This sequence joins TRBV28 and TRBJ2-2; no definite D call. The V end was cut by 3 bases, the J end by 6 bases, with 5 bases between. Germline-derived CDR1 and CDR2 are MDHEN and SYDVKM. CDR3 length equals 12 residues. CDR3 bases: TGTGCCAGCAGTTTTCCGGCCGGGGAGCTGTTTTTT. This translates into CASSFPAGELFF.

This chain links TRBV18 with TRBJ2-7, with D possibly matching TRBD1 (6 bases). CDR3 length: 13 amino acids. Germline CDR1 and CDR2: KGHSH and LQKENI. V was cut by 0 bases and J by 6 bases, with 9 bases left in between. CDR3 DNA sequence: TGTGCCAGCTCACCACCAACAGGGTTCGAGCAGTACTTC. This codes for CASSPPTGFEQYF.

V and J are TRBV18 and TRBJ2-1, with D possibly matching TRBD1 (6 bases). Germline CDR1 KGHSH, CDR2 LQKENI. With 0 bases removed from V and 12 bases from J, the gap between germline ends came to 15 bases. The CDR3 runs 14 residues. Written as DNA, the CDR3 is TGTGCCAGCTCACCACCTGTTGAGGGGGAAACGCAGTTCTTC. Translation gives CASSPPVEGETQFF.

The chain uses TRBV6-5 and TRBJ2-7; 9 positions match TRBD1. The V segment lost 5 bases and the J segment 7 bases; nucleotides outside the gene matches: 6. CDR1 is MNHEY, CDR2 SVGAGI, per germline. The length of the CDR3 is 13 residues. The CDR3 sequence: CASSLGQGREQYF. CDR3 DNA: TGTGCCAGCAGTCTAGGACAGGGGAGGGAGCAGTACTTC.

The gene calls are TRBV7-9 and TRBJ1-3; the D is unclear. Germline CDR1 is SEHNR and CDR2 is FQNEAQ (reference sequence). CDR3 length equals 16 residues. V was cut by 5 bases and J by 0 bases, with 14 bases left in between. In DNA form, the CDR3 reads TGTGCCAGCAGCCGCCCCGCCGGCACCTCTGGAAACACCATATATTTT. Its protein is CASSRPAGTSGNTIYF.